These 14 T cell receptor beta chains were sequenced from one sample in a study of blood T cell repertoires in COVID-19. TCRdb's copy holds only in-frame clones and misses some; the assay was immunoSEQ multiplex PCR. The table lists about 54,000 clones, 90% of them singletons. The sample taken for sequencing was peripheral blood. The origin of the receptors is a middle-aged woman with active COVID-19.

J is TRBJ1-1 and V is TRBV29-1, with D uncertain. Germline CDR1 and CDR2: SQVTM and ANQGSEA. The CDR3 covers 12 residues. Trimming left V 3 bases short and J 5 bases short, with 10 bases between. As DNA, the CDR3 is TGCAGCGTTGACGCCCGCGGGACTGAAGCTTTCTTT. It translates to CSVDARGTEAFF.

This chain links TRBV6-5 with TRBJ1-2; tentatively, D is TRBD1 (5 bases). The V gene lost 5 bases and the J gene lost 4 bases, with 11 bases spanning the gap. The germline V gene has CDR1 MNHEY and CDR2 SVGAGI. This CDR3 comprises 13 residues. CDR3 protein: CASSPTVVYGYTF. The CDR3 DNA follows: TGTGCCAGCAGTCCGACAGTTGTCTATGGCTACACCTTC.

The chain joins TRBV11-2 to TRBJ2-7, with a tentative D call TRBD1 (6 bases). The CDR3 extends over 11 amino acids. Germline V lookup: CDR1 SGHAT, CDR2 FQNNGV. V gave up 6 bases and J gave up 7 bases, with 10 bases separating them. CDR3 in amino acids: CASRLQGEQYF. CDR3 bases: TGTGCCAGCAGGCTTCAGGGGGAGCAGTACTTC.

The chain couples TRBV6-5 to TRBJ1-2; perhaps TRBD1 as D (6 bases). V lost 7 bases and J lost 8, with 20 bases in between. CDR1 MNHEY and CDR2 SVGAGI come from the germline V gene. CDR3 length equals 14 residues. The CDR3 coding sequence is TGTGCCAGCACCCCCCGGGGGGCGCTTAGCGGCTACACCTTC. This encodes CASTPRGALSGYTF.

The chain joins TRBV2 to TRBJ1-1; 7 bases align to TRBD1. The germline gives CDR1 SNHLY, CDR2 FYNNEI. With 0 bases clipped from V and 12 bases from J, the junction kept 16 bases outside the gene matches. CDR3 length equals 16 residues. CDR3 residues: CASSEARGRQGTSSFF. CDR3 bases: TGTGCCAGCAGTGAAGCGCGGGGCCGACAGGGCACTTCATCTTTCTTT.

The chain joins TRBV4-1 to TRBJ1-1; no definite D call. This CDR3 has 18 amino acids. Germline V lookup: CDR1 MGHRA, CDR2 YSYEKL. The V and J ends lost 0 bases and 4 bases respectively, with 21 bases between them. The CDR3 region is CASSQESGVLTSGTEAFF. The CDR3 DNA sequence: TGCGCCAGCAGCCAAGAAAGTGGAGTCCTCACCTCGGGCACTGAAGCTTTCTTT.

This chain uses TRBV5-4 with TRBJ2-4; tentative D call: TRBD2 (5 bases). Trimming pared 1 base from V and 3 bases from J, leaving 8 bases between. CDR3 size: 14 residues. Looked up from germline, CDR1 is SGHNT and CDR2 is YYREEE (reference sequence). CDR3 bases: TGTGCCAGCAGCTTGAACCGGGGCAAAAACATTCAGTACTTC. It is translated as CASSLNRGKNIQYF. The whole variable domain, filled in from reference TRBV5-4 and TRBJ2-4, reads ETGVTQSPTHLIKTRGQQVTLRCSSQSGHNTVSWYQQALGQGPQFIFQYYREEENGRGNFPPRFSGLQFPNYSSELNVNALELDDSALYLCASSLNRGKNIQYFGAGTRLSVL.

This chain uses TRBV18 with TRBJ1-1; 12 nucleotides line up with TRBD1. V was pared by 4 bases and J by 10 bases, with 7 bases of the junction left unmatched. Germline V CDR1 and CDR2: KGHSH, LQKENI. The CDR3 contains 14 residues. CDR3 region: CASSLGTGGQVAFF. In DNA form, the CDR3 reads TGTGCCAGCTCACTTGGGACAGGGGGCCAAGTAGCTTTCTTT.

The rearrangement uses TRBV6-5 and TRBJ2-3; 7 bases map to TRBD2. V trimming: 8 bases; J trimming: 4 bases; junction bases outside the gene matches: 12. The CDR3 loop spans 15 amino acids. CDR1 is MNHEY and CDR2 is SVGAGI in the germline V gene. The CDR3, as DNA: TGTGCCAGCGGCCTGACTAGCTCGCCGGCAGATACGCAGTATTTT. Its protein product is CASGLTSSPADTQYF.

This sequence joins TRBV5-1 and TRBJ2-5; TRBD1 matches 8 bases. From germline, CDR1 is SGHRS and CDR2 YFSETQ. V trimming: 4 bases; J trimming: 5 bases; junction bases outside the gene matches: 13. The CDR3 extends over 16 amino acids. CDR3 coding DNA: TGCGCCAGCAGCCTTACCTCCAGGGGGCGGATTGAGACCCAGTACTTC. Translated, it gives CASSLTSRGRIETQYF.

This clone was recorded once. The chain has TRBV6-6 and TRBJ2-1; TRBD2 aligns across 8 bases. Germline CDR1 and CDR2: MNHNY and SVGAGI (reference sequence). V shed 4 bases, J shed 6 bases, and the junction held 5 bases outside the gene matches. This CDR3 has 14 residues. This CDR3 reads CASSSPGGTNEQFF. In DNA form, the CDR3 reads TGTGCCAGCAGTTCCCCGGGAGGGACCAATGAGCAGTTCTTC.

The chain joins TRBV7-9 to TRBJ2-4; tentative D call: TRBD2 (6 bases). Trimming stripped 5 bases from V and 0 bases from J, with 23 bases between. The length of the CDR3 is 19 residues. CDR1 and CDR2 (germline): SEHNR, FQNEAQ (reference sequence). The CDR3 coding sequence is TGTGCCAGCAGCCCCTCGCTGGCGGGGACTTCACTAGCCAAAAACATTCAGTACTTC. Its translation is CASSPSLAGTSLAKNIQYF.

The V gene is TRBV18, the J gene TRBJ1-1; 9 positions match TRBD1. The trim removed 4 bases at V and 3 bases at J, leaving 9 bases unmatched. Germline CDR1 and CDR2: KGHSH and LQKENI. CDR3 length: 16 residues. This CDR3 is CASSLNRGRGHTEAFF. As DNA, the CDR3 is TGTGCCAGCTCACTGAACAGGGGGCGCGGGCACACTGAAGCTTTCTTT.

This rearrangement joins TRBV27 to TRBJ2-3, with a possible D match to TRBD1 (6 bases). Germline values: CDR1 MNHEY, CDR2 SMNVEV (reference sequence). CDR3 length: 15 amino acids. V was shortened by 4 bases and J by 4 bases, with 15 bases between the two germline ends. CDR3 loop: CASSSFIQGPDTQYF. Written as DNA, the CDR3 is TGTGCCAGCAGTTCATTCATTCAGGGGCCAGATACGCAGTATTTT.